The 5 T cell receptor beta chains below all came from one sample that was sequenced in a study of T cell responses to AZD1222 COVID-19 vaccine. Only in-frame clones appear in the TCRdb table, and some are missing; sequencing was by immunoSEQ multiplex PCR. This table has over 110,000 clones, under 95% appearing once. The source material was peripheral blood, sampled on day 0 of AZD1222 vaccination. The receptor set was obtained from an adult in good health.

V is TRBV2 and J is TRBJ2-7; a weak D match, TRBD1 (6 bases). The CDR3 consists of 13 residues. V lost 6 bases and J 3 bases, leaving 12 bases between the germline ends. The germline gives CDR1 SNHLY, CDR2 FYNNEI. The chain's CDR3 is CASSYQGNYEQYF. CDR3 bases: TGTGCCAGCAGCTACCAGGGGAACTACGAGCAGTACTTC.

J is TRBJ2-2 and V is TRBV9; 7 nucleotides line up with TRBD1. The germline CDR1 and CDR2 sequences are SGDLS and YYNGEE. The CDR3 consists of 14 residues. Germline trimming cut 1 base from V and 6 bases from J; bases unmatched to any gene: 3. The CDR3 coding sequence is TGTGCCAGCAGCGTAAGAGGGGGCGCCGGGGAGCTGTTTTTT. It encodes CASSVRGGAGELFF.

This clone has just a few counts. The CDR3 DNA reads TGTGCCAGCAGTGGGTCTAGGTTCGAGACCCAGTACTTC. The encoded protein is CASSGSRFETQYF. This rearrangement joins TRBV2 to TRBJ2-5; D not resolved. Looked up from germline, CDR1 is SNHLY and CDR2 is FYNNEI. V shed 4 bases and J shed 5 bases, with 11 bases lying between them. The CDR3 has 13 amino acids.

The chain joins TRBV6-1 to TRBJ1-2; possibly TRBD1 for D (5 bases). The CDR3 length is 15 residues. Germline lookup yields CDR1 MNHNS and CDR2 SASEGT. V was shortened by 2 bases and J by 5 bases, with 15 bases between the two germline ends. The CDR3 region has the DNA TGTGCCAGCAGTGAATCTTCGACAGAATTTTATGGCTACACCTTC. Encoded protein: CASSESSTEFYGYTF.

V is TRBV5-6 and J is TRBJ2-7; D not certain. CDR1 is SGHDT, CDR2 YYEEEE, per germline. V lost 3 bases and J lost 3, with 10 bases in between. The CDR3 covers 13 residues. The CDR3 bases are TGTGCCAGCAGCTCAAGGGTTCTCTACGAGCAGTACTTC. Its protein product is CASSSRVLYEQYF.